These 17 T cell receptor beta chains came from one sample sequenced in a study of immune evolution from preneoplasia to lung adenocarcinoma. The method was immunoSEQ multiplex PCR; TCRdb's version includes in-frame clones alone and lacks a portion of them. The table lists 9,500 to 15,000 clones, more than 75% of them singletons. Material: FFPE tissue from an adenomatous hyperplasia lung lesion. Subset noted: atypical adenomatous hyperplasia (AAH), lung preneoplasia. The receptor set was obtained from a person aged 45 to 69 with lung adenocarcinoma.

This clone appeared a single time. The gene calls are TRBV19 and TRBJ1-1; perhaps TRBD1 as D (6 bases). The CDR3 covers 15 residues. The germline V and J ends were trimmed by 3 bases and 2 bases, with 13 bases remaining between them. Germline V CDR1 and CDR2: LNHDA, SQIVND (reference sequence). This CDR3 is CASSILEGDNTEAFF. The CDR3 DNA sequence: TGTGCCAGTAGTATTTTGGAGGGGGACAACACTGAAGCTTTCTTT.

The gene calls are TRBV11-2 and TRBJ1-1; D is unclear. V dropped 4 bases and J dropped 1 base, with 10 bases sitting between them. This CDR3 is 14 amino acids long. Germline V gene data show CDR1 as SGHAT and CDR2 as FQNNGV. CDR3: CASSYRRENTEAFF. The DNA of the CDR3 is TGTGCCAGCAGCTACCGACGGGAGAACACTGAAGCTTTCTTT. The variable domain in full, with the rest retrieved from reference TRBV11-2 and TRBJ1-1, is EAGVAQSPRYKIIEKRQSVAFWCNPISGHATLYWYQQILGQGPKLLIQFQNNGVVDDSQLPKDRFSAERLKGVDSTLKIQPAKLEDSAVYLCASSYRRENTEAFFGQGTRLTVV.

The V call is TRBV19, the J call TRBJ1-1; no firm D call. The V end lost 5 bases, the J end lost 1 base, and 8 bases lay between the germline ends. The CDR3 extends over 13 amino acids. Germline V CDR1 and CDR2: LNHDA, SQIVND (reference sequence). The CDR3 here is CASSSGRNTEAFF. The CDR3 DNA sequence: TGTGCCAGTAGTTCGGGCAGGAACACTGAAGCTTTCTTT.

The chain couples TRBV7-2 to TRBJ1-4; D is undetermined. The ends were cut back, 0 bases at V and 8 bases at J, with 7 bases in the middle. There are 13 residues in the CDR3. Per germline, CDR1 SGHTA and CDR2 FQGNSA. The CDR3 DNA is TGTGCCAGCAGCTTAGCCGGTGGGGAAAAACTGTTTTTT. Protein product: CASSLAGGEKLFF.

V and J are TRBV13 and TRBJ1-2; D call uncertain. The CDR3 is 16 amino acids. Trimming took off 4 bases at V and 4 bases at J, with 19 bases between the two ends. Germline V gives CDR1 PRHDT, CDR2 FYEKMQ (reference sequence). Written as DNA, the CDR3 is TGTGCCAGCAGCTCCACCAGGAGGGTGGCTAGCTATGGCTACACCTTC. Residues: CASSSTRRVASYGYTF. The variable domain in full, with the rest retrieved from reference TRBV13 and TRBJ1-2, is AAGVIQSPRHLIKEKRETATLKCYPIPRHDTVYWYQQGPGQDPQFLISFYEKMQSDKGSIPDRFSAQQFSDYHSELNMSSLELGDSALYFCASSSTRRVASYGYTFGSGTRLTVV.

This chain joins TRBV25-1 and TRBJ1-4; D ambiguous. The CDR3 covers 12 residues. Per the germline V gene, CDR1 is MGHDK and CDR2 is SYGVNS. V shed 4 bases and J shed 8 bases, with 8 bases lying between them. The CDR3 is CASSGREEKLFF. The CDR3 nucleotides are TGTGCCAGCAGTGGAAGGGAAGAAAAACTGTTTTTT. The full variable domain, in which reference TRBV25-1 and TRBJ1-4 provide the parts outside the CDR3, is EADIYQTPRYLVIGTGKKITLECSQTMGHDKMYWYQQDPGMELHLIHYSYGVNSTEKGDLSSESTVSRIRTEHFPLTLESARPSHTSQYLCASSGREEKLFFGSGTQLSVL.

V gene TRBV5-1 combines with J gene TRBJ2-1; TRBD1 agrees at 9 bases. Germline V gene lookup returns CDR1 SGHRS and CDR2 YFSETQ. CDR3 size: 14 residues. Trimming took 3 bases from V and 6 from J; bases not matched to a gene: 4. CDR3 in DNA: TGCGCCAGCAGCTCCGGGACAGGGATCAATGAGCAGTTCTTC. This codes for CASSSGTGINEQFF.

The V call is TRBV5-1, the J call TRBJ2-5; 13 nucleotides align to TRBD2. The CDR3 is made up of 17 amino acids. Germline values: CDR1 SGHRS, CDR2 YFSETQ. V shed 4 bases and J 4 bases; nucleotides not matched to a gene: 10. The CDR3 reads CASSPLGLAGTGETQYF. CDR3 sequence (DNA): TGCGCCAGCAGCCCCCTGGGACTAGCGGGAACGGGAGAGACCCAGTACTTC. The entire variable domain, with the rest obtained from reference TRBV5-1 and TRBJ2-5, is as follows: KAGVTQTPRYLIKTRGQQVTLSCSPISGHRSVSWYQQTPGQGLQFLFEYFSETQRNKGNFPGRFSGRQFSNSRSEMNVSTLELGDSALYLCASSPLGLAGTGETQYFGPGTRLLVL.

The rearrangement uses TRBV7-4 and TRBJ1-1; TRBD1 aligns across 8 bases. The germline gives CDR1 SGHVT, CDR2 SQSDAQ. J gave up 0 bases and V 5 bases, and 14 bases lay outside the gene matches. The CDR3 totals 18 residues. The CDR3: CASSPNVVGTGVNTEAFF. CDR3 coding DNA: TGTGCCAGCAGCCCCAATGTTGTTGGGACAGGAGTGAACACTGAAGCTTTCTTT.

The genes are TRBV9 and TRBJ2-3, with D maybe TRBD2 (6 bases). Trimming cost V 0 bases and J 1 base, with 15 bases left between them. The CDR3 extends over 17 amino acids. Germline CDR1 SGDLS, CDR2 YYNGEE. The chain's CDR3 is CASSVAPGRTRTDTQYF. The CDR3 nucleotides are TGTGCCAGCAGCGTAGCCCCCGGGAGAACACGCACAGATACGCAGTATTTT.

A few counts support this clone. The V gene is TRBV15, the J gene TRBJ2-1; D perhaps matches TRBD2 (5 bases). Germline lookup yields CDR1 LNHNV and CDR2 YYDKDF (reference sequence). V lost 1 base and J lost 2, with 18 bases in between. The CDR3 covers 18 residues. The CDR3 nucleotides read TGTGCCACCAGCAGAGCTAGCCGGTTCGAGACTACCTACAATGAGCAGTTCTTC. Residues: CATSRASRFETTYNEQFF.

This clone was counted a single time. The CDR3 reads CASIPGASGRISNEQFF. CDR3 DNA sequence: TGTGCCAGCATCCCTGGGGCTAGCGGGAGAATATCCAATGAGCAGTTCTTC. This chain joins TRBV11-2 and TRBJ2-1, with 10 nucleotides matching TRBD2. Germline values: CDR1 SGHAT, CDR2 FQNNGV. Trimming at V came to 7 bases and at J to 6 bases, leaving 15 bases not matched to a gene. This CDR3 comprises 17 residues.

The chain recombines TRBV11-3 with TRBJ1-4; weak D call: TRBD1 (5 bases). This CDR3 is built from 13 residues. Trimming took off 5 bases at V and 6 bases at J, with 10 bases between the two ends. Germline CDR1 and CDR2: SGHNT and YENEEA. The CDR3 sequence: CASSQPTDEKLFF. As DNA, the CDR3 is TGTGCCAGCAGCCAACCGACAGATGAAAAACTGTTTTTT.

The V gene is TRBV7-9, the J gene TRBJ2-1, with TRBD1 identical over 10 bases. After removal of 2 bases from V and 6 bases from J, the junction contained 13 bases not matched to a gene. This CDR3 has 18 residues. Germline CDR1 and CDR2: SEHNR and FQNEAQ (reference sequence). The CDR3 DNA reads TGTGCCAGCAGCTTAAGGTTGGCCGGGACAGGGGCGCTCAATGAGCAGTTCTTC. Its protein product is CASSLRLAGTGALNEQFF.

The DNA of the CDR3 is TGTGCCAGCAGCTTTCCCGGGACAGGGGGTGGCTACACCTTC. The encoded protein is CASSFPGTGGGYTF. The chain combines TRBV5-6 with TRBJ1-2; 11 positions agree with TRBD1. Germline V lookup: CDR1 SGHDT, CDR2 YYEEEE. The V and J ends lost 2 bases and 7 bases, in that order; junction bases with no gene match: 4. This CDR3 is 14 amino acids long.

This chain joins TRBV6-1 and TRBJ1-4, with a tentative D call TRBD1 (6 bases). The CDR3 is 14 amino acids. With 8 bases removed from V and 8 bases from J, the gap between germline ends came to 18 bases. CDR1 is MNHNS, CDR2 SASEGT, per germline. This CDR3 is CASGVGGAEEKLFF. The CDR3 DNA reads as TGTGCCAGCGGGGTCGGGGGCGCAGAAGAAAAACTGTTTTTT.

The V and J genes are TRBV19 and TRBJ1-1, with D perhaps TRBD1 (5 bases). Germline V gene data show CDR1 as LNHDA and CDR2 as SQIVND (reference sequence). With 1 base removed from V and 4 bases from J, the gap between germline ends came to 16 bases. The CDR3 runs to 16 residues. In DNA, the CDR3 is TGTGCCAGTAGTATAGCCCGGGGGGGTGGTCGCACTGAAGCTTTCTTT. Its translation: CASSIARGGGRTEAFF.